This T cell receptor (beta chain) was documented in a study of blood T cell repertoires in COVID-19 (dated by TCRdb to the early 2020s). In terms of the full investigation: Samples from collaborators originated in the United States, Italy and Spain and spanned both the acute and convalescent phases of COVID-19. Sample metadata almost always included a de-identified subject ID, COVID-19 status, age in years and sex. The material from the prospective study consisted of cDNA or gDNA derived from T cells, B-cell-depleted T cells, or PBMCs. Samples came from the ongoing ImmuneRACE study (first 160 participants) plus 1,254 subjects from 6 global collaborators. Deeply sampled blood TCRbeta repertoires from subjects exposed to, actively infected with, or recovered from COVID-19 were included in the dataset. HLA class I and class II types, where available, came from metadata supplied by the sample provider rather than from assay-based typing. The repertoires were released in a freely available public database intended as a resource for research on the immune response to SARS-CoV-2. Results and caveats for the whole study, not just this receptor: Clinical and demographic metadata were provided uncurated, with the amount varying by source and participant.

In Seattle, one collaborating source enrolled patients while the infection was active and tracked those patients longitudinally over the course of disease. Whole blood was collected in K2EDTA tubes by collaborating institutions according to the institutions' own protocols. For TCRbeta analysis, collaborators shipped samples in one of three forms: frozen whole blood, isolated PBMCs, or DNA extracted from either of those sample types. Of note for this clone: The specificity of this receptor is unknown. Base qualities are not recorded, but no much larger clone differs from it by a single base.

TCRbeta CDR3 regions were amplified from genomic DNA using the immunoSEQ Assay, a bias-controlled multiplex PCR. The published analysis was carried out like this. Within the assay, amplification of reference gene primers was used to estimate how many nucleated cells each sample contained. To quantify the absolute abundance of each unique TCRbeta CDR3 rearrangement, sequence reads were collapsed and filtered. For each sample, productive Simpson clonality was calculated as the square root of Simpson's diversity index across productive rearrangements. TCRdb retrieved this table from immuneACCESS and kept in-frame rearrangements only. Not all clones are present; in checked studies, unresolved V genes account for under half, and no reason is known for the remainder. D and trimming come from the DNA, and the V and J calls and clone size come from that table. Counted in this sample were approximately 150,000 clones; 70% to 90% of them appeared once. Of the sample, 5% to 6% is held by the ten largest clones.

Per the germline V gene, LGHNA is the CDR1 and YSLEER is the CDR2. V is pruned by 3 bases and J by 6 bases, leaving 4 bases of the junction without a gene match. The CDR3 has 16 amino acids, counting the end cysteine and phenylalanine. Only CDR3 DNA is held: 48 bases, read in frame from base 1. The chain links TRBV4-3 with TRBJ2-5, with 16 junctional bases fitting TRBD2. What was sequenced was peripheral blood. The clonotype originates from a woman aged 45-60 years with COVID-19, enrolled during active disease. CDR3 reads: CASSQGTSGGAQTQYF. At the DNA level, the sequence is TGCGCCAGCAGCCAGGGGACTAGCGGGGGGGCCCAGACCCAGTACTTC.